These 9 T cell receptor beta chains originate from one sample sequenced in a study of T cells in Graves' hyperthyroidism and ophthalmopathy (dated by TCRdb to between 2017 and 2020). Library preparation employed multiplex PCR. TCRdb lists the instrument as Illumina HiSeq 2000. Amplification of TCR beta CDR3 regions was carried out from RNA transcripts. The first round of RT-PCR for the TCR CDR3 was performed with the HTBI primer set and the Qiagen OneStep RT-PCR kit. TCRdb redid the processing of the public reads, applying fastp at Q25 and MiXCR, and retained in-frame beta chains. When rows share a CDR3 protein, they turn into one entry using the most common DNA and genes. This sample gives roughly 500,000 distinct CDR3 sequences in total; approximately 15% of them show up just once. About 5.8% of the sample is held by the ten biggest clonotypes. Sequencing used blood. These receptors were taken from a woman aged 30 to 39 with Graves' hyperthyroidism that later progressed to Graves' ophthalmopathy.

This clonotype was recorded many times. This sequence joins TRBV12-3 or TRBV12-4 and TRBJ1-6, with D unclear. V gave up 10 bases and J gave up 0 bases, with 10 bases separating them. The CDR3 is made up of 14 amino acids. The CDR3, as DNA: TGTGCCACCAAGAAAAGCTCCTATAATTCACCCCTCCACTTT. Its translation is CATKKSSYNSPLHF.

This clonotype was counted many times. This chain uses TRBV12-5 with TRBJ2-7; maybe TRBD2 (5 bases). The germline CDR1 and CDR2 sequences are LGHNT and FRNRAP. The CDR3 loop spans 14 amino acids. V lost 1 base, J lost 9 bases, and 16 bases lay in between. Here the CDR3 reads CASGLGQHGDGQYF. CDR3 coding DNA: TGTGCTAGTGGTTTGGGCCAACACGGGGATGGGCAGTACTTC.

This clonotype was counted once. The CDR3 spells CASSQTGVVQPQHF. The CDR3 DNA reads as TGTGCCAGCAGCCAGACAGGGGTTGTACAGCCCCAGCATTTT. The chain has TRBV28 and TRBJ1-5; 8 nucleotides line up with TRBD1. The V and J ends lost 6 bases and 7 bases, in that order; junction bases with no gene match: 8. The V gene's germline CDR1 is MDHEN and CDR2 SYDVKM. This CDR3 is built from 14 residues.

This clonotype has a count of ten or more. This chain connects TRBV11-1 to TRBJ2-1; D is ambiguous. Germline-derived CDR1 and CDR2 are SGHAT and FQDESV (reference sequence). V was clipped by 1 base and J by 0 bases, with 10 bases between them. The CDR3 has 16 amino acids. This CDR3 is CASSLGLSYSYNEQFF. Here the CDR3 DNA reads TGTGCCAGCAGCTTAGGCCTGTCCTACTCCTACAATGAGCAGTTCTTC.

This clonotype was recorded once. A clone one base away is much larger, so this may be a read error. This chain links TRBV4-1 with TRBJ2-5, with 7 bases matching TRBD2. In germline, CDR1 is MGHRA, CDR2 YSYEKL. CDR3 length equals 16 residues. CDR3 in amino acids: CASSRAGTERSETEYF. DNA of the CDR3: TGCGCCAGCAGCCGAGCGGGAACGGAAAGGTCGGAGACCGAGTACTTC.

This clonotype was detected only a few times. The V gene is TRBV6-1, the J gene TRBJ2-1, with 13 bases matching TRBD2. Trimming cost V 7 bases and J 7 bases; bases outside gene matches: 13. The CDR3 covers 17 residues. Germline lookup yields CDR1 MNHNS and CDR2 SASEGT. The CDR3, as DNA: TGTGCCAGCATCCCCCCGGCTGGGACTAGCGGGAAGAATGAGCAGTTCTTC. This sequence encodes CASIPPAGTSGKNEQFF.

The rearrangement uses TRBV24-1 and TRBJ2-1; a weak D match, TRBD1 (5 bases). The V gene lost 4 bases and the J gene lost 9 bases, with 6 bases spanning the gap. CDR3 size: 11 residues. In germline, CDR1 is KGHDR, CDR2 SFDVKD. CDR3 residues: CATSEGPEQFF. The CDR3 nucleotides are TGTGCCACCAGTGAGGGGCCTGAGCAGTTCTTC.

There are many counts of this clonotype. The chain links TRBV7-2 to TRBJ1-2; D ambiguous. The CDR3 spans 12 residues. Trimming took 4 bases from V and 7 from J, leaving 10 bases between them. CDR1 and CDR2 from the germline V gene are SGHTA and FQGNSA. This chain's CDR3 is CASSSTDGGYTF. CDR3 sequence (DNA): TGTGCCAGCAGCTCAACGGACGGTGGCTACACCTTC.

The V call is TRBV20-1, the J call TRBJ2-1, with unresolved D. The CDR3 runs 12 residues. V lost 4 bases and J lost 8, with 12 bases in between. Germline V lookup: CDR1 DFQATT, CDR2 SNEGSKA (reference sequence). The DNA for the CDR3 is TGCAGTGCTACCTTAGGTGGGGATGAGCAGTTCTTC. It yields the protein CSATLGGDEQFF.